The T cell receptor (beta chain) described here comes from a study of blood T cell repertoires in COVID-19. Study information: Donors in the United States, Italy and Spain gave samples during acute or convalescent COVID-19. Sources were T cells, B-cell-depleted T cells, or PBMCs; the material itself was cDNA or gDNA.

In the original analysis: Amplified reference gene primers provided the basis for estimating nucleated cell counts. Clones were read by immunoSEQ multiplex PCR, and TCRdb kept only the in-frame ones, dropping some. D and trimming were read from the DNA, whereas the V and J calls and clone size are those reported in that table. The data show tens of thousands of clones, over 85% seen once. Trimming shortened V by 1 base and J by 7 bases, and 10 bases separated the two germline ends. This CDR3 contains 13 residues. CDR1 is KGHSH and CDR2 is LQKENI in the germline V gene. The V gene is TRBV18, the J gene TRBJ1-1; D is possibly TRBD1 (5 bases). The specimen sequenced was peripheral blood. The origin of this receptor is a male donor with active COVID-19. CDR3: CASSPQDTREAFF. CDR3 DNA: TGTGCCAGCTCACCACAGGACACTCGTGAAGCTTTCTTT.